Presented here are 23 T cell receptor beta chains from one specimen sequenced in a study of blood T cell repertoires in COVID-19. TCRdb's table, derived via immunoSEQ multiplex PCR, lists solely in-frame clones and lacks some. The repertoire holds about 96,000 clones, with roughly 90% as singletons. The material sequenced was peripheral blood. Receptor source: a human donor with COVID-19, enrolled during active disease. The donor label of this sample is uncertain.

In DNA, the CDR3 is TGTGCCAAGACAGGGGACGGAGAGACCCAGTACTTC. Protein sequence: CAKTGDGETQYF. This chain connects TRBV2 to TRBJ2-5; 8 bases are a match to TRBD1. CDR1 is SNHLY, CDR2 FYNNEI, per germline. V gave up 10 bases and J gave up 4 bases; unmatched junction bases: 5. The CDR3 covers 12 residues.

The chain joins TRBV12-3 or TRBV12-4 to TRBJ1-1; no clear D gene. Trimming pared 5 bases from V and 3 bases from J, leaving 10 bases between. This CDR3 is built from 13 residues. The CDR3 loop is CASSRSEDTEAFF. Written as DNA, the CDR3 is TGTGCCAGCAGTCGGTCAGAGGACACTGAAGCTTTCTTT.

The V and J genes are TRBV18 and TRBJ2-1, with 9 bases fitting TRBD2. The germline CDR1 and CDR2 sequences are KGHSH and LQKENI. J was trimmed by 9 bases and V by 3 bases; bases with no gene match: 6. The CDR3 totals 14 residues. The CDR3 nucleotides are TGTGCCAGCTCACCGGGACTAGCCGACATTGAGCAGTTCTTC. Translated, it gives CASSPGLADIEQFF.

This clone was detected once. The CDR3 DNA reads TGCGCCAGCAGCTTGTGGGAAGGGGCTGAAGCTTTCTTT. It specifies CASSLWEGAEAFF. The chain combines TRBV5-1 with TRBJ1-1; maybe TRBD1 (5 bases). This CDR3 has 13 residues. The ends were cut back, 1 base at V and 6 bases at J, with 10 bases in the middle. The germline gives CDR1 SGHRS, CDR2 YFSETQ.

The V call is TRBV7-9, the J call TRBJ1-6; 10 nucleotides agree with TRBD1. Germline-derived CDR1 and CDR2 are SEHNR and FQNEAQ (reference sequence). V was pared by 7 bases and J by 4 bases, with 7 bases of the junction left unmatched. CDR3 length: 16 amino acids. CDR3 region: CASTARGQGYNSPLHF. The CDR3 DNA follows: TGTGCCAGCACCGCTCGGGGACAGGGGTATAATTCACCCCTCCACTTT.

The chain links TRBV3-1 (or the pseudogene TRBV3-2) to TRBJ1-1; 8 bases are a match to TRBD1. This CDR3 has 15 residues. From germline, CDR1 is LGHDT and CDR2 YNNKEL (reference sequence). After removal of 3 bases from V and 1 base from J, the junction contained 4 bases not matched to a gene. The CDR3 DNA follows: TGTGCCAGCAGCCACACCGGGACAGGGAACACTGAAGCTTTCTTT. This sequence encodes CASSHTGTGNTEAFF.

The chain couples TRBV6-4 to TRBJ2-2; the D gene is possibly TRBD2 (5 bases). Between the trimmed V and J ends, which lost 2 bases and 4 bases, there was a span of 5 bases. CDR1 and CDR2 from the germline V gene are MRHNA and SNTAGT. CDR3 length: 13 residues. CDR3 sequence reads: CASSDTSTGELFF. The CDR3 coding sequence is TGTGCCAGCAGTGACACTAGCACCGGGGAGCTGTTTTTT.

The CDR3 sequence is CASSEPDRWFSPLHF. The CDR3 DNA sequence: TGTGCCAGCAGTGAACCGGACAGGTGGTTCTCACCCCTCCACTTT. V and J are TRBV2 and TRBJ1-6, with 7 bases matching TRBD1. This CDR3 is built from 15 residues. The ends lost 2 bases at V and 10 bases at J; junction bases unmatched: 8. From germline, CDR1 is SNHLY and CDR2 FYNNEI.

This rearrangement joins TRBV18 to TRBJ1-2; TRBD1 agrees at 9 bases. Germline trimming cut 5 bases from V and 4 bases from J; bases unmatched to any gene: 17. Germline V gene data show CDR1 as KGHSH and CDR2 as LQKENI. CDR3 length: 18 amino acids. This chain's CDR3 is CASSATSRDREMGYGYTF. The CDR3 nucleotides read TGTGCCAGCTCAGCAACCTCCCGGGACAGGGAGATGGGCTATGGCTACACCTTC.

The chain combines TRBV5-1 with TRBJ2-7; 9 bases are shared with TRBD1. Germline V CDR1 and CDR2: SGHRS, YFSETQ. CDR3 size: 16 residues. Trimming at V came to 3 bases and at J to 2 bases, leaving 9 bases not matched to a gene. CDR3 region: CASSSSPGQGTYEQYF. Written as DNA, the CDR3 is TGCGCCAGCAGCTCGTCGCCGGGACAGGGAACCTACGAGCAGTACTTC.

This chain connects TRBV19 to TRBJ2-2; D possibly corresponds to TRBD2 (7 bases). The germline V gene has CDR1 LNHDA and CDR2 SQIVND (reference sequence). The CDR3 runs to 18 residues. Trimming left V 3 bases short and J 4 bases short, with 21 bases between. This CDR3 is CASSIKWRGGAPTGELFF. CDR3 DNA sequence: TGTGCCAGTAGTATCAAGTGGAGGGGGGGGGCTCCCACCGGGGAGCTGTTTTTT. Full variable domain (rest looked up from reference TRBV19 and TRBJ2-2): DGGITQSPKYLFRKEGQNVTLSCEQNLNHDAMYWYRQDPGQGLRLIYYSQIVNDFQKGDIAEGYSVSREKKESFPLTVTSAQKNPTAFYLCASSIKWRGGAPTGELFFGEGSRLTVL.

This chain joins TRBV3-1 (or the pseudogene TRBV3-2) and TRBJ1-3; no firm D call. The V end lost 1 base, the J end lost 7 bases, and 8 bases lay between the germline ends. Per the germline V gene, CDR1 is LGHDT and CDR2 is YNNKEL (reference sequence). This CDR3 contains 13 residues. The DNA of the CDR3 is TGTGCCAGCAGCCAAGGCCCTAGCAACACCATATATTTT. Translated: CASSQGPSNTIYF.

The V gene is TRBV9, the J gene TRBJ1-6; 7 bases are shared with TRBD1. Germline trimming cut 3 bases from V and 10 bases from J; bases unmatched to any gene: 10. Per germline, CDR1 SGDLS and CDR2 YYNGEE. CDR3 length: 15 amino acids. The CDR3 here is CASSGSQGIRSPLHF. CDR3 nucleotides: TGTGCCAGCAGCGGCTCACAGGGGATTCGATCACCCCTCCACTTT.

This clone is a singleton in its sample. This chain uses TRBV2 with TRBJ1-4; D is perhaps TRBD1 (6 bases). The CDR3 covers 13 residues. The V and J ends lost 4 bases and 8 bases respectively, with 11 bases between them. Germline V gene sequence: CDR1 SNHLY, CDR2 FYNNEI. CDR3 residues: CASSGDILEKLFF. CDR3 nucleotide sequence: TGTGCCAGCAGTGGGGACATCTTAGAAAAACTGTTTTTT.

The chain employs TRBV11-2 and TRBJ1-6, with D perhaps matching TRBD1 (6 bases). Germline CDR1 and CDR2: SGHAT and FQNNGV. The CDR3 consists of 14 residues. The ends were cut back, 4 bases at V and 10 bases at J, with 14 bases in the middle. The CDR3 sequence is CASSYSTGPSPLHF. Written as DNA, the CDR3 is TGTGCCAGCAGCTACTCAACAGGGCCCTCACCCCTCCACTTT. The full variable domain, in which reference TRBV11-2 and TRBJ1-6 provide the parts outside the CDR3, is EAGVAQSPRYKIIEKRQSVAFWCNPISGHATLYWYQQILGQGPKLLIQFQNNGVVDDSQLPKDRFSAERLKGVDSTLKIQPAKLEDSAVYLCASSYSTGPSPLHFGNGTRLTVT.

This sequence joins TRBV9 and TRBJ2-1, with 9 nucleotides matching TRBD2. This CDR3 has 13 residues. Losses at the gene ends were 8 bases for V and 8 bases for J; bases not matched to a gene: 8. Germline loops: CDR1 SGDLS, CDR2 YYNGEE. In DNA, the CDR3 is TGTGCCAGTAGTAGCGGGGGAATAGATGAGCAGTTCTTC. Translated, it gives CASSSGGIDEQFF. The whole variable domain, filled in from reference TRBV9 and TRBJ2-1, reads DSGVTQTPKHLITATGQRVTLRCSPRSGDLSVYWYQQSLDQGLQFLIQYYNGEERAKGNILERFSAQQFPDLHSELNLSSLELGDSALYFCASSSGGIDEQFFGPGTRLTVL.

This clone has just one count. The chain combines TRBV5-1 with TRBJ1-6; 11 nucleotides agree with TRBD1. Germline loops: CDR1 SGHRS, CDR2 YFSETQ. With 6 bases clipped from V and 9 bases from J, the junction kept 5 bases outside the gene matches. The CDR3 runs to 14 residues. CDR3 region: CASTGGQGGSPLHF. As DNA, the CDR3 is TGCGCCAGCACCGGGGGACAGGGGGGTTCACCCCTCCACTTT. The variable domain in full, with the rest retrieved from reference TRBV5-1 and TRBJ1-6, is KAGVTQTPRYLIKTRGQQVTLSCSPISGHRSVSWYQQTPGQGLQFLFEYFSETQRNKGNFPGRFSGRQFSNSRSEMNVSTLELGDSALYLCASTGGQGGSPLHFGNGTRLTVT.

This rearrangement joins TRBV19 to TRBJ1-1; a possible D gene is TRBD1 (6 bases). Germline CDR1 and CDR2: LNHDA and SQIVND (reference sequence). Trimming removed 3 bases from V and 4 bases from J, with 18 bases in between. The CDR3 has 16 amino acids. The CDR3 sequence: CASSMDSLVSGTEAFF. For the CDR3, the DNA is TGTGCCAGTAGTATGGACAGTTTGGTGTCAGGCACTGAAGCTTTCTTT.

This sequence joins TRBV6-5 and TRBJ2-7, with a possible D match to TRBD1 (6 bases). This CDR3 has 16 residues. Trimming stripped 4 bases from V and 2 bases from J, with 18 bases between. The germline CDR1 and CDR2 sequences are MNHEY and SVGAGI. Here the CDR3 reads CASSSFGTTGPYEQYF. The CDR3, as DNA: TGTGCCAGCAGTTCCTTCGGGACAACGGGGCCCTACGAGCAGTACTTC.

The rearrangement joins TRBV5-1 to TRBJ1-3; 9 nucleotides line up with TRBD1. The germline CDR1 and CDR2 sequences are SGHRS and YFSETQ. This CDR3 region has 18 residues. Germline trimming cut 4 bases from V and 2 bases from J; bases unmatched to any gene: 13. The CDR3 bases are TGCGCCAGCAGCACGGTCCCCCTACAGGGGGCCGCTGGAAACACCATATATTTT. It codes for CASSTVPLQGAAGNTIYF. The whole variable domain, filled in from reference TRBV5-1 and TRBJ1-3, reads KAGVTQTPRYLIKTRGQQVTLSCSPISGHRSVSWYQQTPGQGLQFLFEYFSETQRNKGNFPGRFSGRQFSNSRSEMNVSTLELGDSALYLCASSTVPLQGAAGNTIYFGEGSWLTVV.

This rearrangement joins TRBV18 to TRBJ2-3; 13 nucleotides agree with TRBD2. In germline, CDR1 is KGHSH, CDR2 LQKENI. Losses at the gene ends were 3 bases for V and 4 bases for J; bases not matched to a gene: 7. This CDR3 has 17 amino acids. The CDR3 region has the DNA TGTGCCAGCTCACCCCTGACTAGCGGGGGGAACTCAGATACGCAGTATTTT. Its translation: CASSPLTSGGNSDTQYF.

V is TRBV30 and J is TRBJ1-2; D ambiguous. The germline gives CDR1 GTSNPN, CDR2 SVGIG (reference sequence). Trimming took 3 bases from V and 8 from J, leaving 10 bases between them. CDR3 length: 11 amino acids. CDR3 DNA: TGTGCCTGGAGCTCCCCAGTGGGCTACACCTTC. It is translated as CAWSSPVGYTF.

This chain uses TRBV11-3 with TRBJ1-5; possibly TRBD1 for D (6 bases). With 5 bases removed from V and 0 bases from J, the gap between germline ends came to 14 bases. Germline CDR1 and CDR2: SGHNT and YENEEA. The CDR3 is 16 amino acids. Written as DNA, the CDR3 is TGTGCCAGCAGCCCTGGGGGGGCCGATAGCAATCAGCCCCAGCATTTT. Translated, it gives CASSPGGADSNQPQHF.